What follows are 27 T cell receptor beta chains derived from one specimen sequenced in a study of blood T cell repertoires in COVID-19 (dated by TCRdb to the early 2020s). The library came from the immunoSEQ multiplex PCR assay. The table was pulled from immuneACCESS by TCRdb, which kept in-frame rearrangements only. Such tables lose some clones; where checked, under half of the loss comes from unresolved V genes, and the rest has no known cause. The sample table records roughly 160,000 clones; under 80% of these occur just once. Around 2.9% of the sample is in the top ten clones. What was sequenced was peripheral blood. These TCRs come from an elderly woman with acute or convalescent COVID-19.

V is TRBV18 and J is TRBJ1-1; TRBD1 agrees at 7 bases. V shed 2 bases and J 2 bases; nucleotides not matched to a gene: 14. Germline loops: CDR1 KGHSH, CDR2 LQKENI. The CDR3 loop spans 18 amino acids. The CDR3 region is CASSPWLRQGGGNTEAFF. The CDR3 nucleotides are TGTGCCAGCTCACCATGGTTGCGACAGGGAGGAGGAAACACTGAAGCTTTCTTT.

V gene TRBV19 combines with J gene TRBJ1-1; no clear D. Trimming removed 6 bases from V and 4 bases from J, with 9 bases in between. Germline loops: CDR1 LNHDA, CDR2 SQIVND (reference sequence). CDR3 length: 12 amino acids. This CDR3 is CASSQVGTEAFF. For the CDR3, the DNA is TGTGCCAGTAGCCAGGTAGGCACTGAAGCTTTCTTT. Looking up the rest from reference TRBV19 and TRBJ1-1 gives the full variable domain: DGGITQSPKYLFRKEGQNVTLSCEQNLNHDAMYWYRQDPGQGLRLIYYSQIVNDFQKGDIAEGYSVSREKKESFPLTVTSAQKNPTAFYLCASSQVGTEAFFGQGTRLTVV.

This CDR3 is CASRDGHLNQPQHF. DNA for the CDR3: TGCGCCAGCAGAGATGGACACCTCAATCAGCCCCAGCATTTT. The chain carries TRBV10-2 and TRBJ1-5; D possibly corresponds to TRBD1 (5 bases). V was pared by 6 bases and J by 3 bases, with 12 bases between. Germline V gives CDR1 WSHSY, CDR2 SAAADI. This CDR3 contains 14 residues.

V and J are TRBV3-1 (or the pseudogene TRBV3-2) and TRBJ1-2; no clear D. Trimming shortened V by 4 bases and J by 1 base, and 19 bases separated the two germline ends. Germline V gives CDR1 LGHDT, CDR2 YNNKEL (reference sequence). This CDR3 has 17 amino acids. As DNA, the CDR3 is TGTGCCAGCAGCCCAGGTGAGGGCGGGTACTATAACTATGGCTACACCTTC. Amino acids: CASSPGEGGYYNYGYTF.

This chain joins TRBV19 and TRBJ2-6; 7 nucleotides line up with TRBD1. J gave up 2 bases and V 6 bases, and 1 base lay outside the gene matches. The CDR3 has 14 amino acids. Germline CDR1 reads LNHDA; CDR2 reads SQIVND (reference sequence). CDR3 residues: CASSTGAGANVLTF. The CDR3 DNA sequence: TGTGCCAGTAGCACAGGGGCTGGGGCCAACGTCCTGACTTTC.

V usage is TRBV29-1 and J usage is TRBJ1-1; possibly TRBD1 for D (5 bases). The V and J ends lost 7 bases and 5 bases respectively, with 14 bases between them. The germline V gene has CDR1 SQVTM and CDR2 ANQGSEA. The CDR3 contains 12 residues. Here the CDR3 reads CSALTTVTEAFF. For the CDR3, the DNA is TGCAGCGCTCTTACGACAGTTACTGAAGCTTTCTTT.

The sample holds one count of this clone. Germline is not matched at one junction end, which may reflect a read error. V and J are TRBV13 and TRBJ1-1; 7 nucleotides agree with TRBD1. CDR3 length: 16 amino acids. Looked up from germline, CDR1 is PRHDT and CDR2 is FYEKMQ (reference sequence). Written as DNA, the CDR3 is TGTGCCAGCAGTTTAGGGGGGACAGTAGTGAACACTGAAGCTTTCTTT. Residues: CASSLGGTVVNTEAFF.

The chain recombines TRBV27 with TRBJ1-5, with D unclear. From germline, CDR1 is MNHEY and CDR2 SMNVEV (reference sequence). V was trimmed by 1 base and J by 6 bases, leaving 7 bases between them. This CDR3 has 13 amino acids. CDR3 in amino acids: CASSLWRGQPQHF. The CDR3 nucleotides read TGTGCCAGCAGTTTATGGCGGGGTCAGCCCCAGCATTTT.

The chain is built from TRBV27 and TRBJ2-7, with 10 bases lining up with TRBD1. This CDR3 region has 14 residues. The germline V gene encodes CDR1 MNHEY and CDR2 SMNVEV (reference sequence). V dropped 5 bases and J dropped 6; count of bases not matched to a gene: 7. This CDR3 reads CASSPWDRGGEQYF. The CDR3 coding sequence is TGTGCCAGCAGTCCGTGGGACAGGGGCGGCGAGCAGTACTTC.

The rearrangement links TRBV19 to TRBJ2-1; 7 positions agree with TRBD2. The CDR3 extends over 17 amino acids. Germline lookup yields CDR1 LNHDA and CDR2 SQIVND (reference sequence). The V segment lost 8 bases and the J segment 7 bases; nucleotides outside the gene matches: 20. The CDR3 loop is CASSPGVLAGAGNEQFF. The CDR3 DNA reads TGTGCCAGTTCGCCTGGGGTACTCGCGGGAGCTGGAAATGAGCAGTTCTTC.

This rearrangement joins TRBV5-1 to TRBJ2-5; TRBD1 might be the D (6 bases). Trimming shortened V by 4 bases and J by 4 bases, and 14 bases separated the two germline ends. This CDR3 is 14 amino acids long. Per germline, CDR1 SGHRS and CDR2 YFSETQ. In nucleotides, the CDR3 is TGCGCCAGCAGCCGGGACACCAGTGCAGAGACCCAGTACTTC. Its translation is CASSRDTSAETQYF.

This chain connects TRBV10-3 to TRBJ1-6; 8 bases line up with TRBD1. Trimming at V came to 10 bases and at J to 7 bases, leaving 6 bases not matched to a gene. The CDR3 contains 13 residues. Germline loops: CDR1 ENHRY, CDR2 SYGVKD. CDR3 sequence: CATTGTGNSPLHF. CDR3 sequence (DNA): TGTGCCACCACCGGGACAGGAAATTCACCCCTCCACTTT.

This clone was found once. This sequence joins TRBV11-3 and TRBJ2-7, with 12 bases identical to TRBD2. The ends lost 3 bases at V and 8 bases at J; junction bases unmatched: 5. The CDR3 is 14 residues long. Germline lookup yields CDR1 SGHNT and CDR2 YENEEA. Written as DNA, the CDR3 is TGTGCCAGCAGCTTGACTAGCGGGAGTGTTCAGCAGTACTTC. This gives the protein CASSLTSGSVQQYF.

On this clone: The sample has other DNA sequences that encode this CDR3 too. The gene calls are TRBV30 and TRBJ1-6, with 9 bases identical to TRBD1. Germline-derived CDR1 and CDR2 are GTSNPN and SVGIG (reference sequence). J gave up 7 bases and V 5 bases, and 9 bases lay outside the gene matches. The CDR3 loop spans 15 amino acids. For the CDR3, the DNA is TGTGCCTGGGACAAAGGCGGGACAGGGAATTCACCCCTCCACTTT. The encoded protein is CAWDKGGTGNSPLHF.

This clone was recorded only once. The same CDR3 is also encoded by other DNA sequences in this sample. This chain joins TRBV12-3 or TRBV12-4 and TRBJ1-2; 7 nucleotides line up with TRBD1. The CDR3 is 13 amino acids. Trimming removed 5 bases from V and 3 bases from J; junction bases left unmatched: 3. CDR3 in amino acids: CASSLGQDYGYTF. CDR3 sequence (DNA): TGTGCCAGCAGTCTCGGACAGGACTATGGCTACACCTTC.

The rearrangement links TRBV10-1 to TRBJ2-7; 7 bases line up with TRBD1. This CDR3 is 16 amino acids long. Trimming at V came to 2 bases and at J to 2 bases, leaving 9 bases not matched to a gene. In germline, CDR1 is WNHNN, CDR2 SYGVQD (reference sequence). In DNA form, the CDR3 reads TGCGCCAGCAGTGAGAATACCGGGACAGTGGCCTACGAGCAGTACTTC. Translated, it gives CASSENTGTVAYEQYF.

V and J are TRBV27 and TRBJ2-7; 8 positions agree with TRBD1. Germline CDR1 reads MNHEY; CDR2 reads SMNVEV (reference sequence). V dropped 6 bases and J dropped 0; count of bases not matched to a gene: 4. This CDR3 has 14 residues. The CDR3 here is CASSRQGSSYEQYF. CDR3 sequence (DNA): TGTGCCAGCAGCCGACAGGGGAGCTCCTACGAGCAGTACTTC.

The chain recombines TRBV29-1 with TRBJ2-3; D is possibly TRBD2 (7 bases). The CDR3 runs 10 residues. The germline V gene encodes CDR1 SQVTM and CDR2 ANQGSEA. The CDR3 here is CGGGGDTQYF. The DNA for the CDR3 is TGCGGAGGGGGGGGAGATACGCAGTATTTT.

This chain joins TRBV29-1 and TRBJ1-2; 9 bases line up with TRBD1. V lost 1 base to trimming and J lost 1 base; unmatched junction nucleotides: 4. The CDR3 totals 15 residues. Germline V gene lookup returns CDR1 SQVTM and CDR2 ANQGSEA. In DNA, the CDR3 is TGCAGCGTTGAAGCTAGACAGGGGGGTAACTATGGCTACACCTTC. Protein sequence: CSVEARQGGNYGYTF.

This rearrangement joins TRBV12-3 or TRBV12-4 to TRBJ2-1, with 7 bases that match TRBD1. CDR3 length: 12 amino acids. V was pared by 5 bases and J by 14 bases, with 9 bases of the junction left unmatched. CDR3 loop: CASSLWGTVKFF. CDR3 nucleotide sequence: TGTGCCAGCAGTCTTTGGGGGACAGTAAAGTTCTTC.

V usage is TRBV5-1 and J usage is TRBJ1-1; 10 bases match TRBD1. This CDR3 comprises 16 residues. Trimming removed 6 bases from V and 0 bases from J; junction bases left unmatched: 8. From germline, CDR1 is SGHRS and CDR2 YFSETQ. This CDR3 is CASIPGTGAVNTEAFF. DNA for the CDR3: TGCGCCAGCATCCCCGGGACAGGGGCGGTGAACACTGAAGCTTTCTTT.

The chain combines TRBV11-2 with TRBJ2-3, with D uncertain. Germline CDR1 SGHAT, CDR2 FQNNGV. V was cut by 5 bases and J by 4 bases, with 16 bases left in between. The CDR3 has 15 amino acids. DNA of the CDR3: TGTGCCAGCAGCCGACCCACTATAATGGCAGATACGCAGTATTTT. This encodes CASSRPTIMADTQYF.

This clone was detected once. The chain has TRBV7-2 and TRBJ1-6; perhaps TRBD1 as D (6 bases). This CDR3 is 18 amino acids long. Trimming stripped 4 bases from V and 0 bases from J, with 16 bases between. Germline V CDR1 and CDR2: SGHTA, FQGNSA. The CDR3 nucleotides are TGTGCCAGCAGCTCAGGGGTTCTCAAGAGCTCCTATAATTCACCCCTCCACTTT. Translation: CASSSGVLKSSYNSPLHF.

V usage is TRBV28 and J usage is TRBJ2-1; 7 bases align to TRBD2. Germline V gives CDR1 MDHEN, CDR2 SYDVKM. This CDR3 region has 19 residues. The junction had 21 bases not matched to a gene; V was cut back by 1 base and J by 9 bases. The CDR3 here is CASSLYRWGSAGEGIEQFF. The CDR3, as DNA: TGTGCCAGCAGTTTATATCGTTGGGGGTCCGCGGGAGAGGGAATTGAGCAGTTCTTC.

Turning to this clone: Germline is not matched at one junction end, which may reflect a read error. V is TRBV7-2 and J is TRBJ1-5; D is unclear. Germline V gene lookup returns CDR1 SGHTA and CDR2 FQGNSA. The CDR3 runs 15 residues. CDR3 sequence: CASSLAFLGNQPQHF. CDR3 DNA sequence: TGTGCCAGCAGCTTAGCGTTTTTGGGCAACCAGCCCCAGCATTTT. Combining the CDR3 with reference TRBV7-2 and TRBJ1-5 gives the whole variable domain GAGVSQSPSNKVTEKGKDVELRCDPISGHTALYWYRQSLGQGLEFLIYFQGNSAPDKSGLPSDRFSAERTGGSVSTLTIQRTQQEDSAVYLCASSLAFLGNQPQHFGDGTRLSIL.

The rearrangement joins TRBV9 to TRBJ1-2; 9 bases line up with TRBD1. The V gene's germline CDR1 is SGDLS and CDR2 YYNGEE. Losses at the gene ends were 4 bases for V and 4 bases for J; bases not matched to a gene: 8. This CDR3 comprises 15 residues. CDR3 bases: TGTGCCAGCAGCACCCGGACAGGGGATATCTATGGCTACACCTTC. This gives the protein CASSTRTGDIYGYTF.

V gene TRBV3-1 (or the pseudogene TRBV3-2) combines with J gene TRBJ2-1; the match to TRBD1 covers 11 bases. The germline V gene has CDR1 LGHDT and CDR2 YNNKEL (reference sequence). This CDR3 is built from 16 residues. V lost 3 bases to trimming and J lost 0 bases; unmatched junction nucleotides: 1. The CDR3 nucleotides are TGTGCCAGCAGCCAGGGACAGGGGGGCTCCTACAATGAGCAGTTCTTC. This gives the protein CASSQGQGGSYNEQFF.